A selection of T cell receptor beta chains follows, all from one sample in a study of cytomegalovirus exposure and HLA in healthy donors. Data came from immunoSEQ multiplex PCR; TCRdb stores just in-frame clones and leaves some out. The table has some 130,000 clones, approximately 80% seen once; the top ten hold 2% to 2.5%. The sequencing input was PBMCs. These receptors were taken from a man aged 30-40 years in good health and CMV-seronegative. Each CDR3 is given with its conserved first and last residue. The D gene is left open where the match is weak. Size is omitted from some rows. Given values are once, few, many or a class for expanded clones.

d_call,j_call,v_call,clone_size,cdr3_aa,cdr3_nt
-,TRBJ2-7,TRBV5-6,-,CASSLGTVSYEQYF,TGTGCCAGCAGCTTAGGAACAGTCTCCTACGAGCAGTACTTC
-,TRBJ2-7,TRBV7-2,-,CASSVVLSEQYF,TGTGCCAGCAGTGTGGTACTCTCGGAGCAGTACTTC
TRBD1,TRBJ2-1,TRBV6-5,-,CASSYGTGGFDEQFF,TGTGCCAGCAGTTACGGGACAGGGGGTTTCGATGAGCAGTTCTTC
-,TRBJ1-1,TRBV4-1,-,CASSQYEGGNTEAFF,TGCGCCAGCAGCCAATACGAGGGAGGGAACACTGAAGCTTTCTTT
TRBD1,TRBJ2-1,TRBV10-3,-,CAIRTDRGDNEQFF,TGTGCCATCAGGACCGACAGGGGTGATAATGAGCAGTTCTTC
TRBD2,TRBJ2-2,TRBV28,-,CASSRPLAGGGSTGELFF,TGTGCCAGCAGCCGCCCCCTAGCGGGAGGGGGGAGCACCGGGGAGCTGTTTTTT
-,TRBJ2-2,TRBV27,-,CASTQLGATGELFF,TGTGCCAGCACCCAATTGGGGGCAACCGGGGAGCTGTTTTTT
TRBD1,TRBJ1-2,TRBV28,-,CASRKQGDYGYTF,TGTGCCAGCAGGAAACAGGGGGACTATGGCTACACCTTC
TRBD2,TRBJ2-7,TRBV5-1,-,CASSPRTSGAYEQYF,TGCGCCAGCAGCCCTCGGACTAGCGGGGCCTACGAGCAGTACTTC
-,TRBJ1-1,TRBV30,-,CAWQPPGLNTEAFF,TGTGCCTGGCAACCCCCGGGACTCAACACTGAAGCTTTCTTT
TRBD2,TRBJ2-7,TRBV5-4,-,CASSLFPSGIFEQYF,TGTGCCAGCAGCTTGTTCCCTAGCGGGATCTTCGAGCAGTACTTC
TRBD1,TRBJ2-7,TRBV11-2,-,CASSLEGQGTYEQYF,TGTGCCAGCAGCTTAGAGGGACAGGGGACCTACGAGCAGTACTTC
TRBD2,TRBJ2-7,TRBV7-2,once,CASSVGLPSYEQYF,TGTGCCAGCAGCGTGGGACTACCATCCTACGAGCAGTACTTC
-,TRBJ1-2,TRBV30,-,CAWSTSPGNTF,TGTGCCTGGAGTACGTCCCCCGGTAACACCTTC
-,TRBJ1-2,TRBV30,-,CAWTTGLHGYTF,TGTGCCTGGACAACAGGGCTCCATGGCTACACCTTC
-,TRBJ2-1,TRBV7-7,-,CASSLAGTPNNEQFF,TGTGCTAGCAGCTTAGCCGGGACACCCAACAATGAGCAGTTCTTC
-,TRBJ1-4,TRBV9,-,CASSAVSGNEKLFF,TGTGCCAGCAGCGCCGTGTCGGGGAATGAAAAACTGTTTTTT
-,TRBJ2-7,TRBV7-2,-,CASSSAYEQYF,TGTGCCAGCAGTTCAGCCTACGAGCAGTACTTC
TRBD2,TRBJ2-7,TRBV9,-,CASSPQIAGARYEQYF,TGTGCCAGCAGCCCTCAAATAGCGGGAGCGCGCTACGAGCAGTACTTC
-,TRBJ2-7,TRBV9,-,CASSRGGTGGEQYF,TGTGCCAGCAGCCGGGGCGGGACGGGCGGCGAGCAGTACTTC
TRBD2,TRBJ2-3,TRBV9,-,CASSTRGSGNTDTQYF,TGTGCCAGCAGCACCCGGGGTAGCGGGAACACAGATACGCAGTATTTT
TRBD1,TRBJ1-1,TRBV5-1,-,CASREGGRGNTEAFF,TGCGCCAGCCGCGAAGGGGGCAGGGGAAACACTGAAGCTTTCTTT
-,TRBJ1-3,TRBV7-2,-,CASSLGHSGNTIYF,TGTGCCAGCAGCTTAGGACACTCTGGAAACACCATATATTTT
TRBD1,TRBJ1-2,TRBV11-2,once,CASSSHLPGQGIGYTF,TGTGCCAGCAGCTCTCATCTCCCGGGACAGGGAATTGGCTACACCTTC
TRBD1,TRBJ1-5,TRBV30,once,CAWGEGQGANQPQHF,TGTGCCTGGGGAGAGGGACAGGGGGCGAATCAGCCCCAGCATTTT
TRBD2,TRBJ2-1,TRBV28,once,CASSSSGRGVNEQFF,TGTGCCAGCAGTTCCAGCGGGAGAGGCGTCAATGAGCAGTTCTTC